The 4 T cell receptor beta chains in this list originate from one sample, sequenced in a study of control samples from healthy donors and cancer patients. The data were produced by immunoSEQ multiplex PCR, yet TCRdb's version contains in-frame clones alone and is incomplete. The table lists under 200,000 clones, over 85% of them singletons. The sequencing input was blood. These receptors all stem from a woman between 55 and 75 years old in good health.

The chain recombines TRBV5-1 with TRBJ2-7, with a tentative D call TRBD1 (6 bases). CDR1 and CDR2 (germline): SGHRS, YFSETQ. Trimming left V 3 bases short and J 1 base short, with 17 bases between. This CDR3 region has 16 residues. CDR3 sequence: CASSSTLGQSSYEQYF. For the CDR3, the DNA is TGCGCCAGCAGCTCAACCCTCGGACAGTCATCCTACGAGCAGTACTTC.

The V call is TRBV7-9, the J call TRBJ1-1; possibly TRBD1 for D (6 bases). Per germline, CDR1 SEHNR and CDR2 FQNEAQ (reference sequence). Trimming took off 7 bases at V and 4 bases at J, with 16 bases between the two ends. The CDR3 covers 14 residues. The CDR3 region is CASNPQGRGTEAFF. The CDR3 nucleotides read TGTGCCAGCAACCCACAGGGCCGGGGCACTGAAGCTTTCTTT.

CDR3: CASSRAGTRLTDTQYF. CDR3 bases: TGTGCCAGCAGCCGGGCCGGGACCCGCCTCACAGATACGCAGTATTTT. This rearrangement joins TRBV9 to TRBJ2-3, with D possibly called TRBD1 or TRBD2 (5 bases each). CDR1 is SGDLS and CDR2 is YYNGEE in the germline V gene. V was trimmed by 4 bases and J by 2 bases, leaving 17 bases between them. The CDR3 spans 16 residues.

This chain joins TRBV7-2 and TRBJ1-1; TRBD1 might be the D (5 bases). Trimming took 5 bases from V and 1 from J, leaving 17 bases between them. Per germline, CDR1 SGHTA and CDR2 FQGNSA. CDR3 length: 16 amino acids. DNA for the CDR3: TGTGCCAGCAGCACGCGTGCTAGCACAGGGAACACTGAAGCTTTCTTT. Amino acid sequence: CASSTRASTGNTEAFF. Filled out from reference TRBV7-2 and TRBJ1-1, the complete variable domain reads GAGVSQSPSNKVTEKGKDVELRCDPISGHTALYWYRQSLGQGLEFLIYFQGNSAPDKSGLPSDRFSAERTGGSVSTLTIQRTQQEDSAVYLCASSTRASTGNTEAFFGQGTRLTVV.